This entry is about one TCR beta chain. These data come from a study of blood T cell repertoires in COVID-19. This CDR3 has 15 residues. Trimming at V came to 7 bases and at J to 2 bases, leaving 7 bases not matched to a gene. Germline loops: CDR1 SNHLY, CDR2 FYNNEI. Generated by immunoSEQ multiplex PCR, the TCRdb table keeps only in-frame clones and is missing some. The sample lists some 140,000 clones; more than 75% were seen once. Sequenced material: peripheral blood. The clonotype was recovered from a woman in her seventies with COVID-19, enrolled during active disease. The chain links TRBV2 to TRBJ2-1, with 8 positions matching TRBD2. The chain's CDR3 is CASTLPGGPYNEQFF. DNA of the CDR3: TGTGCCAGCACCCTCCCGGGGGGGCCCTACAATGAGCAGTTCTTC.